These 28 T cell receptor beta chains came from one sample sequenced in a study of cytomegalovirus exposure and HLA in healthy donors. The PCR employed 60 Vbeta primers together with 13 Jbeta primers. Measured with immunoSEQ multiplex PCR; TCRdb has only the in-frame clones, and not every one. The sample consists of about 70,000 clones, 68% of them appearing once. Sequencing input: PBMCs. These receptors all come from a woman aged 30 to 39 in good health and CMV-seronegative.

The sample holds a few counts of this clone. The rearrangement uses TRBV7-3 and TRBJ2-1; tentatively, D is TRBD2 (5 bases). Germline V CDR1 and CDR2: SGHTA, FQGTGA. CDR3 length equals 15 residues. V dropped 0 bases and J dropped 4 bases, with 10 bases sitting between them. DNA for the CDR3: TGTGCCAGCAGCTTAACAGAGGGAAGATACAATGAGCAGTTCTTC. Protein: CASSLTEGRYNEQFF.

This chain connects TRBV6-4 to TRBJ2-3; 12 bases are shared with TRBD2. The trim removed 3 bases at V and 0 bases at J, leaving 1 base unmatched. Germline V lookup: CDR1 MRHNA, CDR2 SNTAGT. CDR3 length equals 16 residues. In DNA, the CDR3 is TGTGCCAGCAGTGAGACTAGCGGGGGAAGCACAGATACGCAGTATTTT. Amino acid sequence: CASSETSGGSTDTQYF.

The chain couples TRBV4-3 to TRBJ2-1; 7 nucleotides line up with TRBD2. J gave up 10 bases and V 3 bases, and 9 bases lay outside the gene matches. The CDR3 has 14 residues. The germline V gene encodes CDR1 LGHNA and CDR2 YSLEER. As DNA, the CDR3 is TGCGCCAGCAGCCATGTCGGGAGGTCGAAAGAGCAGTTCTTC. This codes for CASSHVGRSKEQFF.

The genes are TRBV15 and TRBJ1-1; unclear D gene. The V end lost 1 base, the J end lost 5 bases, and 8 bases lay between the germline ends. Germline values: CDR1 LNHNV, CDR2 YYDKDF (reference sequence). CDR3 length equals 13 residues. The DNA of the CDR3 is TGTGCCACCAGCAGAGGAGTCTCGACTGAAGCTTTCTTT. This gives the protein CATSRGVSTEAFF.

This clone was counted between two and nine times. The chain is built from TRBV10-3 and TRBJ1-1; 7 bases map to TRBD1. The CDR3 covers 12 residues. CDR1 ENHRY and CDR2 SYGVKD come from the germline V gene. Germline trimming cut 9 bases from V and 6 bases from J; bases unmatched to any gene: 7. The DNA of the CDR3 is TGTGCCATAGGGGGCGCAGCCTCTGAAGCTTTCTTT. Translating it yields CAIGGAASEAFF.

This clone turned up a few times. J is TRBJ1-2 and V is TRBV14; a possible D gene is TRBD1 (5 bases). The CDR3 has 14 amino acids. V was cut by 3 bases and J by 2 bases, with 10 bases left in between. Germline lookup yields CDR1 SGHDN and CDR2 FVKESK. The CDR3 sequence: CASSQGGDNYGYTF. The CDR3 DNA sequence: TGTGCCAGCAGCCAGGGGGGAGACAACTATGGCTACACCTTC.

This clone was counted between two and nine times. This chain links TRBV28 with TRBJ1-1, with D maybe TRBD1 (6 bases). The CDR3 totals 13 residues. The V end was cut by 7 bases, the J end by 7 bases, with 16 bases between. Germline V gene lookup returns CDR1 MDHEN and CDR2 SYDVKM. CDR3 residues: CASTSRDTGEAFF. Here the CDR3 DNA reads TGTGCCAGCACCTCCCGGGACACCGGTGAAGCTTTCTTT.

The genes are TRBV28 and TRBJ1-5; D is perhaps TRBD1 (6 bases). Germline V gene lookup returns CDR1 MDHEN and CDR2 SYDVKM. The CDR3 contains 15 residues. The ends were cut back, 3 bases at V and 3 bases at J, with 12 bases in the middle. The CDR3 sequence is CASSFSGAFNQPQHF. DNA of the CDR3: TGTGCCAGCAGTTTCTCAGGGGCTTTCAATCAGCCCCAGCATTTT.

The CDR3 loop reads CASSLARDRDSTYEQYF. The CDR3 DNA is TGTGCCAGCAGCTTAGCCAGAGACAGGGATTCTACCTACGAGCAGTACTTC. This chain uses TRBV11-2 with TRBJ2-7; 7 nucleotides match TRBD1. The CDR3 spans 17 residues. The trim removed 1 base at V and 2 bases at J, leaving 11 bases unmatched. CDR1 and CDR2 (germline): SGHAT, FQNNGV.

The CDR3 region has the DNA TGTGCCTGGAACCGGGACACCTTAAGGACGACCGGGGAGCTGTTTTTT. Protein: CAWNRDTLRTTGELFF. This chain links TRBV30 with TRBJ2-2, with D possibly TRBD1 on 6 matching bases. Trimming removed 4 bases from V and 5 bases from J, with 20 bases in between. Germline assignment: CDR1 GTSNPN and CDR2 SVGIG (reference sequence). This CDR3 comprises 16 residues. Based on the CDR3 plus reference TRBV30 and TRBJ2-2, the full variable domain is SQTIHQWPATLVQPVGSPLSLECTVEGTSNPNLYWYRQAAGRGLQLLFYSVGIGQISSEVPQNLSASRPQDRQFILSSKKLLLSDSGFYLCAWNRDTLRTTGELFFGEGSRLTVL.

The gene calls are TRBV10-3 and TRBJ2-7; D is perhaps TRBD1 (6 bases). The length of the CDR3 is 13 residues. V was pared by 7 bases and J by 4 bases, with 14 bases between. Per germline, CDR1 ENHRY and CDR2 SYGVKD. The CDR3 sequence is CAIKIGQRYEQYF. For the CDR3, the DNA is TGTGCCATCAAGATAGGACAGAGGTACGAGCAGTACTTC.

V and J are TRBV20-1 and TRBJ2-1; tentatively, D is TRBD1 (6 bases). V was cut by 3 bases and J by 9 bases, with 9 bases left in between. Germline-derived CDR1 and CDR2 are DFQATT and SNEGSKA (reference sequence). The CDR3 totals 11 residues. CDR3 amino acids: CSASEGVEQFF. CDR3 coding DNA: TGCAGTGCTAGTGAGGGGGTTGAGCAGTTCTTC.

The CDR3 bases are TGTGCCAGCAGTTTCTCAACCCATAGCGGGGGATCGGAGACCCAGTACTTC. It yields the protein CASSFSTHSGGSETQYF. V gene TRBV27 combines with J gene TRBJ2-5; 9 bases are shared with TRBD2. The CDR3 sequence is 17 residues long. V was clipped by 3 bases and J by 5 bases; unmatched bases: 13. Germline V lookup: CDR1 MNHEY, CDR2 SMNVEV (reference sequence).

The V call is TRBV10-1, the J call TRBJ1-2; no clear D. The germline CDR1 and CDR2 sequences are WNHNN and SYGVQD (reference sequence). Trimming stripped 9 bases from V and 4 bases from J, with 6 bases between. The CDR3 contains 10 residues. Written as DNA, the CDR3 is TGCGCCAGAGCCTTCTATGGCTACACCTTC. This sequence encodes CARAFYGYTF.

This sequence joins TRBV1 and TRBJ2-7; no DNA check was done on the table's D call, TRBD2. TRBV1 is a documented pseudogene. This CDR3 has 20 residues. CDR3 amino acids: CTSSQSSRTSGGAGTYEQYF. The CDR3 nucleotides are TGCACCAGCAGCCAAAGTTCTCGGACTAGCGGGGGGGCCGGAACCTACGAGCAGTACTTC.

The chain joins TRBV27 to TRBJ2-7; TRBD1 aligns across 8 bases. The ends lost 3 bases at V and 5 bases at J; junction bases unmatched: 3. The CDR3 contains 13 residues. Germline V gene sequence: CDR1 MNHEY, CDR2 SMNVEV (reference sequence). The CDR3 region has the DNA TGTGCCAGCAGTTTCGCGACAGGGGACGAGCAGTACTTC. Protein product: CASSFATGDEQYF.

This clone was seen just once. The rearrangement uses TRBV10-3 and TRBJ2-7; 7 nucleotides match TRBD1. With 4 bases clipped from V and 6 bases from J, the junction kept 9 bases outside the gene matches. CDR1 is ENHRY, CDR2 SYGVKD, per germline. The CDR3 has 14 residues. CDR3 loop: CAISGQGSVGEQYF. The CDR3 coding sequence is TGTGCCATCAGTGGACAGGGAAGTGTCGGCGAGCAGTACTTC.

The chain uses TRBV30 and TRBJ2-7; 7 bases map to TRBD1. The CDR3 length is 18 residues. Trimming took 0 bases from V and 4 from J; bases not matched to a gene: 18. Germline CDR1 and CDR2: GTSNPN and SVGIG (reference sequence). The CDR3 nucleotides are TGTGCCTGGAGTGTACGGACGGACGGAAACAGGGGAGCTTACGAGCAGTACTTC. It is translated as CAWSVRTDGNRGAYEQYF. The entire variable domain, with the rest obtained from reference TRBV30 and TRBJ2-7, is as follows: SQTIHQWPATLVQPVGSPLSLECTVEGTSNPNLYWYRQAAGRGLQLLFYSVGIGQISSEVPQNLSASRPQDRQFILSSKKLLLSDSGFYLCAWSVRTDGNRGAYEQYFGPGTRLTVT.

V and J are TRBV29-1 and TRBJ2-3; no clear D gene. V lost 3 bases and J 2 bases, leaving 18 bases between the germline ends. Germline lookup yields CDR1 SQVTM and CDR2 ANQGSEA. The CDR3 spans 16 residues. The CDR3, as DNA: TGCAGCGTTGATACGGTCTTACTTAGCCTCACAGATACGCAGTATTTT. Translated: CSVDTVLLSLTDTQYF.

The V gene is TRBV10-3, the J gene TRBJ1-1; no clear D. This CDR3 has 14 residues. V was trimmed by 6 bases and J by 0 bases, leaving 11 bases between them. CDR1 and CDR2 (germline): ENHRY, SYGVKD. CDR3 in DNA: TGTGCCATCAGAGCGGACGTCATGAACACTGAAGCTTTCTTT. It is translated as CAIRADVMNTEAFF.

The rearrangement uses TRBV6-1 and TRBJ2-5; D possibly corresponds to TRBD2 (6 bases). Trimming took off 11 bases at V and 5 bases at J, with 18 bases between the two ends. Germline assignment: CDR1 MNHNS and CDR2 SASEGT. The CDR3 is 13 residues long. The CDR3 DNA sequence: TGTGCCGGGAGGTTGCAGGTAGATGAGACCCAGTACTTC. It codes for CAGRLQVDETQYF.

In its sample, this clone was seen once. J is TRBJ2-5 and V is TRBV29-1; 9 bases line up with TRBD1. Germline assignment: CDR1 SQVTM and CDR2 ANQGSEA. Trimming at V came to 7 bases and at J to 3 bases, leaving 9 bases not matched to a gene. This CDR3 is built from 14 residues. Here the CDR3 reads CSARHGTGKETQYF. The CDR3 DNA follows: TGCAGCGCTCGCCACGGGACAGGGAAAGAGACCCAGTACTTC.

V usage is TRBV5-4 and J usage is TRBJ2-2, with 10 bases fitting TRBD2. V lost 5 bases, J lost 6 bases, and 7 bases stayed unmatched. Germline V gene sequence: CDR1 SGHNT, CDR2 YYREEE (reference sequence). The CDR3 sequence is 15 residues long. In DNA form, the CDR3 reads TGTGCCAGCAGTACCCAGCGGGGGGGTGCCGGGGAGCTGTTTTTT. Encoded protein: CASSTQRGGAGELFF. Full variable domain (rest looked up from reference TRBV5-4 and TRBJ2-2): ETGVTQSPTHLIKTRGQQVTLRCSSQSGHNTVSWYQQALGQGPQFIFQYYREEENGRGNFPPRFSGLQFPNYSSELNVNALELDDSALYLCASSTQRGGAGELFFGEGSRLTVL.

CDR3 loop: CASSLGLAGMAEQFF. CDR3 nucleotide sequence: TGTGCCAGCAGCCTTGGACTAGCGGGGATGGCTGAGCAGTTCTTC. The chain employs TRBV5-6 and TRBJ2-1; 12 nucleotides agree with TRBD2. This CDR3 has 15 residues. CDR1 and CDR2 from the germline V gene are SGHDT and YYEEEE. Unmatched junction bases numbered 8, after V lost 4 bases and J lost 9 bases. The variable domain in full, completed from reference TRBV5-6 and TRBJ2-1, reads DAGVTQSPTHLIKTRGQQVTLRCSPKSGHDTVSWYQQALGQGPQFIFQYYEEEERQRGNFPDRFSGHQFPNYSSELNVNALLLGDSALYLCASSLGLAGMAEQFFGPGTRLTVL.

This chain joins TRBV28 and TRBJ2-7; D might be TRBD2 (5 bases). The germline V gene has CDR1 MDHEN and CDR2 SYDVKM. The CDR3 contains 15 residues. Trimming removed 1 base at V and 1 base at J, with 11 bases between. The CDR3: CASSLFGLASYEQYF. The CDR3 region has the DNA TGTGCCAGCAGTTTATTCGGGCTAGCTTCCTACGAGCAGTACTTC.

The V and J genes are TRBV5-1 and TRBJ2-3; D is possibly TRBD2 (5 bases). Trimming took 4 bases from V and 2 from J, leaving 20 bases between them. Germline assignment: CDR1 SGHRS and CDR2 YFSETQ. The CDR3 covers 17 residues. The CDR3 coding sequence is TGCGCCAGCAGCCCCCTCCGGGGATCCGGTTTCACAGATACGCAGTATTTT. Its protein is CASSPLRGSGFTDTQYF.

This clone was seen only a few times. This chain uses TRBV19 with TRBJ1-2, with TRBD1 identical over 7 bases. Germline CDR1 is LNHDA and CDR2 is SQIVND (reference sequence). Unmatched junction bases numbered 12, after V lost 6 bases and J lost 8 bases. The CDR3 is 14 residues long. The CDR3 DNA reads TGTGCCAGTAGCACAGGGGCAGGGCACAAGGGCTACACCTTC. Its translation is CASSTGAGHKGYTF.

This chain connects TRBV19 to TRBJ1-1; the D gene is possibly TRBD1 (6 bases). Trimming took off 6 bases at V and 0 bases at J, with 17 bases between the two ends. The CDR3 runs 16 residues. Germline V gives CDR1 LNHDA, CDR2 SQIVND (reference sequence). The CDR3 here is CASRRQEGVVNTEAFF. The DNA of the CDR3 is TGTGCCAGTAGGCGACAGGAAGGAGTAGTGAACACTGAAGCTTTCTTT.